Presented here are 27 T cell receptor beta chains from one specimen sequenced in a study of cytomegalovirus exposure and HLA in healthy donors. The PCR contained 60 Vbeta and 13 Jbeta primers. Sequencing was performed with immunoSEQ multiplex PCR; in TCRdb, only in-frame clones are kept and a portion is missing. The repertoire holds about 43,000 clones, with 51% as singletons. The material sequenced was PBMCs. Every receptor here comes from a man in his sixties in good health and CMV-seronegative.

The genes are TRBV19 and TRBJ2-6, with a tentative D call TRBD1 (6 bases). Germline CDR1 reads LNHDA; CDR2 reads SQIVND (reference sequence). V was cut by 7 bases and J by 0 bases, with 13 bases left in between. The CDR3 is 16 amino acids. The CDR3 DNA is TGTGCCAGTATGGGGGCTTACAGCTCTGGGGCCAACGTCCTGACTTTC. Protein: CASMGAYSSGANVLTF.

This clone was seen a handful of times. The chain employs TRBV6-6 and TRBJ2-1; TRBD2 agrees at 8 bases. This CDR3 has 14 residues. The V gene end was trimmed by 5 bases and the J gene end by 7 bases; junction bases not matched to a gene: 7. CDR1 and CDR2 (germline): MNHNY, SVGAGI (reference sequence). The CDR3 DNA sequence: TGTGCCAGCAGTGTGGGGACTAGGGGGAATGAGCAGTTCTTC. This encodes CASSVGTRGNEQFF.

This chain links TRBV30 with TRBJ2-7; D ambiguous. CDR3 length equals 11 residues. CDR1 GTSNPN and CDR2 SVGIG come from the germline V gene (reference sequence). The ends were cut back, 4 bases at V and 6 bases at J, with 10 bases in the middle. The CDR3 region has the DNA TGTGCCTGGACCCGCACATCCGAGCAGTACTTC. This gives the protein CAWTRTSEQYF.

This clone appeared a few times. This chain links TRBV5-4 with TRBJ2-5; possible D gene TRBD1, 6 bases. V was trimmed by 3 bases and J by 3 bases, leaving 9 bases between them. CDR3 length: 13 residues. The germline V gene has CDR1 SGHNT and CDR2 YYREEE (reference sequence). CDR3 sequence: CASSSAGEETQYF. The CDR3 coding sequence is TGTGCCAGCAGCTCCGCAGGGGAAGAGACCCAGTACTTC.

Only one count was recorded for this clone. The chain joins TRBV19 to TRBJ1-2; a possible D gene is TRBD1 (6 bases). This CDR3 contains 13 residues. The V end lost 6 bases, the J end lost 8 bases, and 16 bases lay between the germline ends. Germline assignment: CDR1 LNHDA and CDR2 SQIVND (reference sequence). The DNA of the CDR3 is TGTGCCAGTAGCGCCCGACCAGGGGACGGCTACACCTTC. It yields the protein CASSARPGDGYTF.

This clone was seen only a few times. V is TRBV4-2 and J is TRBJ2-1; 11 bases match TRBD2. CDR1 is LGHNA, CDR2 YNFKEQ, per germline. The CDR3 spans 15 residues. V dropped 0 bases and J dropped 8; count of bases not matched to a gene: 3. CDR3 nucleotides: TGTGCCAGCAGCCAAGATACTAGCGGGAGCGATGAGCAGTTCTTC. It encodes CASSQDTSGSDEQFF.

V usage is TRBV10-3 and J usage is TRBJ2-1; tentatively, D is TRBD2 (5 bases). The CDR3 is 15 amino acids. CDR1 ENHRY and CDR2 SYGVKD come from the germline V gene. V was cut by 8 bases and J by 1 base, with 15 bases left in between. CDR3 protein: CAIGNGRVSYNEQFF. The CDR3 nucleotides are TGTGCCATCGGGAATGGGAGAGTGTCCTACAATGAGCAGTTCTTC.

The chain employs TRBV7-7 and TRBJ2-1; D may be TRBD2 (5 bases). From germline, CDR1 is SSHAT and CDR2 FNYEAQ (reference sequence). CDR3 length: 14 residues. Trimming shortened V by 3 bases and J by 5 bases, and 11 bases separated the two germline ends. The CDR3: CASSFSSGHNEQFF. The CDR3 bases are TGTGCCAGCAGCTTCTCGAGCGGTCACAATGAGCAGTTCTTC.

The chain has TRBV7-2 and TRBJ2-7; 9 bases are shared with TRBD2. CDR1 SGHTA and CDR2 FQGNSA come from the germline V gene. The CDR3 is 14 amino acids. With 4 bases clipped from V and 5 bases from J, the junction kept 6 bases outside the gene matches. The CDR3 here is CASSSASGVHEQYF. CDR3 bases: TGTGCCAGCAGCTCGGCTAGCGGGGTCCACGAGCAGTACTTC.

This clone was counted between two and nine times. The V and J genes are TRBV28 and TRBJ1-5; possible D gene TRBD1, 6 bases. From germline, CDR1 is MDHEN and CDR2 SYDVKM. The germline V and J ends were trimmed by 5 bases and 6 bases, with 17 bases remaining between them. This CDR3 has 15 amino acids. The CDR3 protein is CASSREDSYIQPQHF. The CDR3 DNA reads as TGTGCCAGCAGTCGAGAGGACAGTTATATTCAGCCCCAGCATTTT. Complete variable domain (other parts from reference TRBV28 and TRBJ1-5): DVKVTQSSRYLVKRTGEKVFLECVQDMDHENMFWYRQDPGLGLRLIYFSYDVKMKEKGDIPEGYSVSREKKERFSLILESASTNQTSMYLCASSREDSYIQPQHFGDGTRLSIL.

V and J are TRBV7-8 and TRBJ1-1; the D gene is possibly TRBD1 (5 bases). The CDR3 sequence is 15 residues long. Germline V lookup: CDR1 SGHVS, CDR2 FQNEAQ. Trimming stripped 2 bases from V and 4 bases from J, with 14 bases between. CDR3: CASSLTSTVGTEAFF. The CDR3 coding sequence is TGTGCCAGCAGCTTAACGTCGACAGTAGGCACTGAAGCTTTCTTT.

This sequence joins TRBV28 and TRBJ2-7, with 7 bases identical to TRBD1. The J segment lost 3 bases and the V segment lost 5 bases, leaving 7 bases of the junction unmatched. The CDR3 length is 14 residues. Germline values: CDR1 MDHEN, CDR2 SYDVKM. The CDR3, as DNA: TGTGCCAGCAGTGAACCGGGACAGTTCTACGAGCAGTACTTC. Translated: CASSEPGQFYEQYF.

This clone was observed a handful of times. The rearrangement links TRBV5-1 to TRBJ2-5, with 7 bases lining up with TRBD1. The germline V gene encodes CDR1 SGHRS and CDR2 YFSETQ. This CDR3 region has 16 residues. V lost 3 bases and J lost 5; bases outside the gene matches: 13. CDR3 in DNA: TGCGCCAGCAGCTCTGGGACAGCCTTCCAATTGGAGACCCAGTACTTC. It is translated as CASSSGTAFQLETQYF.

The chain carries TRBV9 and TRBJ2-3, with 10 positions matching TRBD2. The germline V gene has CDR1 SGDLS and CDR2 YYNGEE. The junction had 9 bases not matched to a gene; V was cut back by 0 bases and J by 14 bases. There are 14 residues in the CDR3. The CDR3 coding sequence is TGTGCCAGCAGCGTAGAAATAGCGGGGGGTATTGTGTATTTT. This encodes CASSVEIAGGIVYF.

The V call is TRBV7-6, the J call TRBJ1-1, with D maybe TRBD1 (5 bases). With 5 bases removed from V and 0 bases from J, the gap between germline ends came to 13 bases. Germline CDR1 reads SGHVS; CDR2 reads FNYEAQ. The CDR3 spans 15 residues. The CDR3 reads CASSDPREMNTEAFF. The CDR3 bases are TGTGCCAGCAGCGACCCCAGGGAAATGAACACTGAAGCTTTCTTT.

The V and J genes are TRBV6-5 and TRBJ1-1; D perhaps matches TRBD1 (5 bases). V dropped 0 bases and J dropped 4 bases, with 6 bases sitting between them. The germline V gene encodes CDR1 MNHEY and CDR2 SVGAGI. The CDR3 totals 13 residues. The CDR3: CASSYSGGTEAFF. CDR3 DNA: TGTGCCAGCAGTTACTCGGGGGGCACTGAAGCTTTCTTT.

This clone was detected a few times. This rearrangement joins TRBV5-1 to TRBJ2-3; D is perhaps TRBD2 (6 bases). The CDR3 extends over 14 amino acids. In germline, CDR1 is SGHRS, CDR2 YFSETQ. V gave up 0 bases and J gave up 4 bases, with 9 bases separating them. In DNA, the CDR3 is TGCGCCAGCAGCTTGGCCCCGGGAGCAGATACGCAGTATTTT. This gives the protein CASSLAPGADTQYF.

This clone has a handful of counts. The chain uses TRBV7-9 and TRBJ2-1; 10 bases align to TRBD1. J was trimmed by 7 bases and V by 5 bases; bases with no gene match: 5. CDR3 length equals 14 residues. CDR1 SEHNR and CDR2 FQNEAQ come from the germline V gene (reference sequence). CDR3 sequence (DNA): TGTGCCAGCAGCCCGTTGGACAGGGGGAATGAGCAGTTCTTC. It specifies CASSPLDRGNEQFF.

The rearrangement links TRBV29-1 to TRBJ1-2; D remains unclear. The CDR3 totals 13 residues. Trimming shortened V by 7 bases and J by 0 bases, and 12 bases separated the two germline ends. Germline V gene sequence: CDR1 SQVTM, CDR2 ANQGSEA. CDR3 sequence reads: CSARSLTNYGYTF. CDR3 sequence (DNA): TGCAGCGCACGCAGTCTTACTAACTATGGCTACACCTTC.

This clone has only a few counts. The chain links TRBV29-1 to TRBJ1-1, with D possibly matching TRBD1 (5 bases). The V gene's germline CDR1 is SQVTM and CDR2 ANQGSEA. Trimming removed 4 bases at V and 1 base at J, with 19 bases between. The length of the CDR3 is 16 residues. The CDR3 region is CSVGMSPGRRNTEAFF. CDR3 DNA sequence: TGCAGCGTTGGAATGTCACCAGGGAGGCGGAACACTGAAGCTTTCTTT. The whole variable domain, remainder taken from reference TRBV29-1 and TRBJ1-1, is SAVISQKPSRDICQRGTSLTIQCQVDSQVTMMFWYRQQPGQSLTLIATANQGSEATYESGFVIDKFPISRPNLTFSTLTVSNMSPEDSSIYLCSVGMSPGRRNTEAFFGQGTRLTVV.

In its sample, this clone was seen once. The V call is TRBV9, the J call TRBJ2-7; the match to TRBD2 covers 7 bases. The junction had 4 bases not matched to a gene; V was cut back by 0 bases and J by 4 bases. Germline V lookup: CDR1 SGDLS, CDR2 YYNGEE. This CDR3 contains 14 residues. Here the CDR3 DNA reads TGTGCCAGCAGCGTAGGCGGGAGTCTGTACGAGCAGTACTTC. It specifies CASSVGGSLYEQYF.

This chain links TRBV7-9 with TRBJ1-1; D is ambiguous. Trimming shortened V by 1 base and J by 6 bases, and 9 bases separated the two germline ends. Germline CDR1 SEHNR, CDR2 FQNEAQ (reference sequence). This CDR3 comprises 13 residues. The CDR3 loop is CASSLEEGAEAFF. Here the CDR3 DNA reads TGTGCCAGCAGCTTAGAGGAGGGTGCTGAAGCTTTCTTT.

This clone was observed a few times. This rearrangement joins TRBV7-2 to TRBJ2-7; D not resolved. The CDR3 sequence is 14 residues long. V lost 1 base to trimming and J lost 0 bases, with 7 bases between them. Germline V gene lookup returns CDR1 SGHTA and CDR2 FQGNSA. CDR3 DNA sequence: TGTGCCAGCAGCTTAGGGGCCAGCTCCTACGAGCAGTACTTC. It translates to CASSLGASSYEQYF.

This clone was seen a few times. The genes are TRBV9 and TRBJ1-1; 8 nucleotides agree with TRBD1. Germline values: CDR1 SGDLS, CDR2 YYNGEE. The CDR3 sequence is 15 residues long. Trimming took 0 bases from V and 2 from J; bases not matched to a gene: 3. The CDR3 here is CASSVAGQGNTEAFF. The DNA of the CDR3 is TGTGCCAGCAGCGTAGCAGGACAGGGCAACACTGAAGCTTTCTTT.

This clone was detected only a few times. The V and J genes are TRBV5-1 and TRBJ1-4; D not certain. Looked up from germline, CDR1 is SGHRS and CDR2 is YFSETQ. This CDR3 is 16 amino acids long. Deletions cut 1 base from V and 0 bases from J, with 10 bases between. This CDR3 is CASSLTGLATNEKLFF. CDR3 nucleotides: TGCGCCAGCAGCTTGACCGGACTTGCAACTAATGAAAAACTGTTTTTT.

This clone was picked up a small number of times. The V and J genes are TRBV4-1 and TRBJ1-1, with 9 bases matching TRBD1. The trim removed 0 bases at V and 0 bases at J, leaving 14 bases unmatched. This CDR3 is built from 20 residues. CDR1 is MGHRA and CDR2 is YSYEKL in the germline V gene. CDR3 residues: CASSQDWADRGISLNTEAFF. The CDR3 DNA reads TGCGCCAGCAGCCAAGATTGGGCTGACAGGGGGATTTCACTGAACACTGAAGCTTTCTTT.

The V and J genes are TRBV14 and TRBJ1-1; the D gene is possibly TRBD1 (6 bases). This CDR3 is built from 15 residues. Per germline, CDR1 SGHDN and CDR2 FVKESK. V was shortened by 5 bases and J by 4 bases, with 17 bases between the two germline ends. This CDR3 is CASSRGSNAGTEAFF. CDR3 bases: TGTGCCAGCAGCAGGGGGTCGAATGCAGGCACTGAAGCTTTCTTT.